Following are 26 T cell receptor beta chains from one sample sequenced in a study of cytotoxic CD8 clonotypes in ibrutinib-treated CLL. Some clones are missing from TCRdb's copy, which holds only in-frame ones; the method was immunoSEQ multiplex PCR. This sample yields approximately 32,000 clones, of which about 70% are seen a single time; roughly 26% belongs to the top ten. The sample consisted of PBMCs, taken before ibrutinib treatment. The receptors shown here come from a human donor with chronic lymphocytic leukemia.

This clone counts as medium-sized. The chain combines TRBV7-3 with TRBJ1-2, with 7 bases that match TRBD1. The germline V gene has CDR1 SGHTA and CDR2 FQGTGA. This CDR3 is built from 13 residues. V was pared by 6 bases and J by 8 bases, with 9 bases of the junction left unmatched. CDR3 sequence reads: CASSPYRGGGYTF. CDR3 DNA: TGTGCCAGCAGTCCCTACAGGGGTGGCGGCTACACCTTC.

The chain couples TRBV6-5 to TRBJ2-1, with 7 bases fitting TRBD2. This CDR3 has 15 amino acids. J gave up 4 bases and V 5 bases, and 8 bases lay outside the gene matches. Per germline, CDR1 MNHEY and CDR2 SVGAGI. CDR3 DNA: TGTGCCAGCAGTGGAACGGGGGGTTCGTACAATGAGCAGTTCTTC. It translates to CASSGTGGSYNEQFF.

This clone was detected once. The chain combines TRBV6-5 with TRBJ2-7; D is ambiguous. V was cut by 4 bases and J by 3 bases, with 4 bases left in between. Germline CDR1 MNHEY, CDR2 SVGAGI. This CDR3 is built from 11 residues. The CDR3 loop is CASSSFYEQYF. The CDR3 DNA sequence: TGTGCCAGCAGTTCTTTCTACGAGCAGTACTTC.

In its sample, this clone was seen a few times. CDR3 nucleotide sequence: TGTGCCAGCAGTCCAGCGGGAGAAGGCTCCTACGAGCAGTACTTC. Translation: CASSPAGEGSYEQYF. The V and J genes are TRBV28 and TRBJ2-7; TRBD2 agrees at 8 bases. V was clipped by 5 bases and J by 0 bases; unmatched bases: 6. Germline V gene data show CDR1 as MDHEN and CDR2 as SYDVKM. CDR3 length: 15 amino acids.

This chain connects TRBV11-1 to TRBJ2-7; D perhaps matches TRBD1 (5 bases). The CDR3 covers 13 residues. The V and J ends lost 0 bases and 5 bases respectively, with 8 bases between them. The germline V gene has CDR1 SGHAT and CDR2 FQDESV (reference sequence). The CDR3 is CASSLAGVHEQYF. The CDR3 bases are TGTGCCAGCAGCTTAGCAGGGGTCCACGAGCAGTACTTC.

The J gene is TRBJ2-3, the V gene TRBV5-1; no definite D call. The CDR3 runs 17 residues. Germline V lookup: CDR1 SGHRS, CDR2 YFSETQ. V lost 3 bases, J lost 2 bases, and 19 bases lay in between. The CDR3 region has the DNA TGCGCCAGCAGCTCGCCGGTGGGCAAACCCAACACAGATACGCAGTATTTT. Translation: CASSSPVGKPNTDTQYF.

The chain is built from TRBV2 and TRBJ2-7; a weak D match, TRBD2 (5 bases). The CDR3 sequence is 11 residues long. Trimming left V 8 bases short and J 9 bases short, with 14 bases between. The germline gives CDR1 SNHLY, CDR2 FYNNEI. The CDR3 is CASGPERAQYF. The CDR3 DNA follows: TGTGCCAGCGGACCCGAGAGGGCGCAGTACTTC.

The CDR3 is CASGGPGGPQHF. The CDR3 region has the DNA TGTGCCAGTGGAGGGCCGGGGGGACCCCAGCATTTT. The chain joins TRBV7-9 to TRBJ1-5; a weak D match, TRBD1 (5 bases). CDR1 and CDR2 from the germline V gene are SEHNR and FQNEAQ (reference sequence). This CDR3 has 12 amino acids. Trimming took off 9 bases at V and 10 bases at J, with 16 bases between the two ends.

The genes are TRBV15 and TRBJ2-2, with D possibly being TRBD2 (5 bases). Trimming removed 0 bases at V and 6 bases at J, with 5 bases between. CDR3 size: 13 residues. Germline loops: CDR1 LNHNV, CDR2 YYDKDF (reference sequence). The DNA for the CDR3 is TGTGCCACCAGCAGAGAGGGAGCCGGGGAGCTGTTTTTT. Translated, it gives CATSREGAGELFF.

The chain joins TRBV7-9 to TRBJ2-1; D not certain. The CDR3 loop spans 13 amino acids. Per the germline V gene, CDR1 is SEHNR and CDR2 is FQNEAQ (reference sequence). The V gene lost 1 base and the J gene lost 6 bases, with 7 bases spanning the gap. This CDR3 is CASSLVLGNEQFF. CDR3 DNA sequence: TGTGCCAGCAGCTTAGTTCTGGGCAATGAGCAGTTCTTC.

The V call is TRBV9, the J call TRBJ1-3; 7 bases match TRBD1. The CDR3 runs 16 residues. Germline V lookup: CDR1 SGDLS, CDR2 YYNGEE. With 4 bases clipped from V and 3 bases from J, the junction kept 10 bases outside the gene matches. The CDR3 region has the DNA TGTGCCAGCAGCAACCGGGCCCAGGGGGTTGGAAACACCATATATTTT. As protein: CASSNRAQGVGNTIYF.

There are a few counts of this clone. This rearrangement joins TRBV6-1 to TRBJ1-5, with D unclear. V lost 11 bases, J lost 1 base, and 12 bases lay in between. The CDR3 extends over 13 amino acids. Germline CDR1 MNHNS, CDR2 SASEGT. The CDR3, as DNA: TGTGCCTCCGGCCGGGTAAGCAATCAGCCCCAGCATTTT. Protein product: CASGRVSNQPQHF.

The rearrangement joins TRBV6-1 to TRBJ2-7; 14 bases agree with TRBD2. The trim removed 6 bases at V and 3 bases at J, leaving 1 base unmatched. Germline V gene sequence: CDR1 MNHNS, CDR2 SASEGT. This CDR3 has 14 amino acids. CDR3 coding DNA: TGTGCCAGCAGCGGGACTAGCGGGAGCTACGAGCAGTACTTC. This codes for CASSGTSGSYEQYF.

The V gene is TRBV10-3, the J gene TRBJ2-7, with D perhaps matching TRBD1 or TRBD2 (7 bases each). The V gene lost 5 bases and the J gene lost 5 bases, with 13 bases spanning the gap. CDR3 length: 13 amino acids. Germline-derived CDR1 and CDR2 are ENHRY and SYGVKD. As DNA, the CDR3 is TGTGCCATCAGTAGACAGGGAGGGAACGAGCAGTACTTC. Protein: CAISRQGGNEQYF.

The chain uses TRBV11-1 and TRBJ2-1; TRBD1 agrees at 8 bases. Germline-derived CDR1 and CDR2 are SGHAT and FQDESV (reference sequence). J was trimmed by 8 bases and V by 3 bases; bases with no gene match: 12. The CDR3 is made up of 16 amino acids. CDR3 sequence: CASSFRRTGLEDEQFF. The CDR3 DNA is TGTGCCAGCAGCTTTCGCCGGACAGGGCTTGAAGATGAGCAGTTCTTC.

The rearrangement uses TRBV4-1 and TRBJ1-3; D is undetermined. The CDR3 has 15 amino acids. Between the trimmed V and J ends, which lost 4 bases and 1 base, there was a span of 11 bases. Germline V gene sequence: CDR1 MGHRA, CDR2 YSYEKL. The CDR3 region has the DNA TGCGCCAGCAGCCTGGACGTTGCTTCTGGAAACACCATATATTTT. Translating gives CASSLDVASGNTIYF.

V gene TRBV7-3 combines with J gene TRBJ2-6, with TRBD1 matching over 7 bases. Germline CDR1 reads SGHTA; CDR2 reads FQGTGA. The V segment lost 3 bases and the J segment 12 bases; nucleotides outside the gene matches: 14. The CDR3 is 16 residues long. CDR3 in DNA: TGTGCCAGCAGCTTCACGGGGCCGACAGGGTCTTTCGTCCTGACTTTC. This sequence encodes CASSFTGPTGSFVLTF.

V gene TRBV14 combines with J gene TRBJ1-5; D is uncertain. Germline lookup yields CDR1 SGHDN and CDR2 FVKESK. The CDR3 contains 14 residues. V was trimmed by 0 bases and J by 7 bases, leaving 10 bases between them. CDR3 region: CASSQDWMGQPQHF. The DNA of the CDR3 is TGTGCCAGCAGCCAAGATTGGATGGGGCAGCCCCAGCATTTT.

CDR3 amino acids: CASSRGDGYTF. As DNA, the CDR3 is TGTGCCAGCAGCCGGGGCGATGGCTACACCTTC. The gene calls are TRBV7-9 and TRBJ1-2, with D possibly matching TRBD1 (5 bases). The germline CDR1 and CDR2 sequences are SEHNR and FQNEAQ (reference sequence). V shed 5 bases and J shed 6 bases, with 7 bases lying between them. The CDR3 sequence is 11 residues long.

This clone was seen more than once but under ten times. In nucleotides, the CDR3 is TGTGCCACCAGCAGCTTCTGGGTAGGAGAAAAACTGTTTTTT. Its protein is CATSSFWVGEKLFF. The V call is TRBV15, the J call TRBJ1-4; D is ambiguous. This CDR3 contains 14 residues. V shed 3 bases and J shed 8 bases, with 13 bases lying between them. Per germline, CDR1 LNHNV and CDR2 YYDKDF (reference sequence).

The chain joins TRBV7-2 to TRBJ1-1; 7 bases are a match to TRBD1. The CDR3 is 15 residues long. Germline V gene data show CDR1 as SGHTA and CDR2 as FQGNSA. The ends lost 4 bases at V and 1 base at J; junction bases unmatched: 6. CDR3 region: CASSSGQAQNTEAFF. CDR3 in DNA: TGTGCCAGCAGCTCTGGACAGGCCCAGAACACTGAAGCTTTCTTT.

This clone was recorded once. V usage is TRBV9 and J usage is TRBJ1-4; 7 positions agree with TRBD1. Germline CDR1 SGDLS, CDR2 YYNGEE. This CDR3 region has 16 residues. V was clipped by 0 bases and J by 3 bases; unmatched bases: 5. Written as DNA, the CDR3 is TGTGCCAGCAGCGTAGACACAGGGGTGCCTAATGAAAAACTGTTTTTT. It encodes CASSVDTGVPNEKLFF.

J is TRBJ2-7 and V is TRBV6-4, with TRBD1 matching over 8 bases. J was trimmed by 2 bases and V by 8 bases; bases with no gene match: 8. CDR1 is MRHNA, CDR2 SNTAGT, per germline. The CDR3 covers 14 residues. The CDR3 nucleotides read TGTGCCAGCTCCTACGGACAGGGCCCCTACGAGCAGTACTTC. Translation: CASSYGQGPYEQYF.

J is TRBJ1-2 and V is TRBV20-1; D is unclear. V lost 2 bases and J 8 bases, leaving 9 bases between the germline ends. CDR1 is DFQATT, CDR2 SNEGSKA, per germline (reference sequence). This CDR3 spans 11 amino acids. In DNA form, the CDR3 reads TGCAGTGCTAGACTAGATGAAGGCTACACCTTC. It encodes CSARLDEGYTF.

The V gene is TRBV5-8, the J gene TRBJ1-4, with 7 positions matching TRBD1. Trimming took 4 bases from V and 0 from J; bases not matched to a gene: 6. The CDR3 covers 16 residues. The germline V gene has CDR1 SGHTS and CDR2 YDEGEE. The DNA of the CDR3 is TGTGCCAGCAGCGCGGGACAGACCGCAACTAATGAAAAACTGTTTTTT. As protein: CASSAGQTATNEKLFF.

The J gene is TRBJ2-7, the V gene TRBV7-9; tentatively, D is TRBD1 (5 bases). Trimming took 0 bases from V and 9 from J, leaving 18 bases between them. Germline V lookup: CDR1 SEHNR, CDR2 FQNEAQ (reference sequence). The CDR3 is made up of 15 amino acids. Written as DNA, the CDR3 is TGTGCCAGCAGCTTAGCTTCTGGGCAGGGAAGCTGGCAGTACTTC. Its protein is CASSLASGQGSWQYF. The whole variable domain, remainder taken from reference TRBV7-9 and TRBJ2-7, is DTGVSQNPRHKITKRGQNVTFRCDPISEHNRLYWYRQTLGQGPEFLTYFQNEAQLEKSRLLSDRFSAERPKGSFSTLEIQRTEQGDSAMYLCASSLASGQGSWQYFGPGTRLTVT.